The 21 T cell receptor beta chains below come from one sample, sequenced in a study of T-cell memory formation after mild COVID-19. One entry per CDR3 protein results from TCRdb running MiXCR on the 5' RACE reads. The table has roughly 300,000 distinct CDR3 sequences, 8% to 9% seen once. Sequenced: PBMCs or a T cell subset sorted from them (not recorded which). The receptor set was obtained from a man between 18 and 35 years old who had mild COVID-19 (a few samples of this study predate the infection). Cell type and time point are not known.

The chain combines TRBV12-3 or TRBV12-4 with TRBJ2-6, with D hard to call. The CDR3 has 13 amino acids. V was shortened by 8 bases and J by 0 bases, with 5 bases between the two germline ends. The CDR3 protein is CASENSGANVLTF. In DNA form, the CDR3 reads TGTGCCAGCGAAAACTCTGGGGCCAACGTCCTGACTTTC.

This clonotype was counted a few times. This chain joins TRBV6-2 or TRBV6-3 and TRBJ1-5; D is unclear. This CDR3 comprises 12 residues. V gave up 2 bases and J gave up 6 bases, with 5 bases separating them. The germline V gene encodes CDR1 MNHEY and CDR2 SVGEGT. As DNA, the CDR3 is TGTGCCAGCAGTTACCGAATTCAGCCCCAGCATTTT. Translating gives CASSYRIQPQHF.

Concerning this clonotype: This may be a read error, as it is one base from a much larger clone. This chain connects TRBV12-3 or TRBV12-4 to TRBJ2-3; 13 bases line up with TRBD2. The CDR3 extends over 16 amino acids. J was trimmed by 1 base and V by 8 bases; bases with no gene match: 6. The CDR3 DNA reads TGTGCCAGCGGTCGAGGGACTAGCGGGGGCACAGATACGCAGTATTTT. Translation: CASGRGTSGGTDTQYF.

The chain has TRBV4-3 and TRBJ2-7; D call uncertain. Germline V CDR1 and CDR2: LGHNA, YSLEER. Trimming cost V 0 bases and J 2 bases, with 8 bases left between them. The CDR3 sequence is 14 residues long. CDR3 DNA sequence: TGCGCCAGCAGCCAAGATCGAACAGCCTACGAGCAGTACTTC. Translated: CASSQDRTAYEQYF.

This clonotype was counted at least ten times. The chain combines TRBV5-6 with TRBJ2-2; D may be TRBD2 (6 bases). This CDR3 region has 16 residues. Trimming shortened V by 3 bases and J by 4 bases, and 16 bases separated the two germline ends. CDR1 is SGHDT and CDR2 is YYEEEE in the germline V gene. CDR3 nucleotides: TGTGCCAGCAGCTGGGGGTCGGCGGGGACCACCGGGGAGCTGTTTTTT. As protein: CASSWGSAGTTGELFF.

This clonotype showed up many times. The J gene is TRBJ2-4, the V gene TRBV7-2; D tentatively fits TRBD1 or TRBD2 (7 bases each). Trimming took 7 bases from V and 7 from J, leaving 14 bases between them. Per germline, CDR1 SGHTA and CDR2 FQGNSA. This CDR3 spans 13 amino acids. The CDR3 here is CASTRQGGNIQYF. DNA for the CDR3: TGTGCCAGCACCCGCCAGGGGGGGAACATTCAGTACTTC.

This clonotype was found a few times. V is TRBV6-6 and J is TRBJ1-1; TRBD1 matches at 9 bases. Germline CDR1 MNHNY, CDR2 SVGAGI (reference sequence). Losses at the gene ends were 4 bases for V and 5 bases for J; bases not matched to a gene: 8. The CDR3 contains 15 residues. The CDR3 nucleotides are TGTGCCAGCAGTTTTCCGACAGGGGGGACGACTGAAGCTTTCTTT. It translates to CASSFPTGGTTEAFF.

This clonotype was found many times. The V gene is TRBV12-3 or TRBV12-4, the J gene TRBJ2-2; no definite D call. The CDR3 has 13 amino acids. Trimming took 6 bases from V and 6 from J, leaving 11 bases between them. CDR3 coding DNA: TGTGCCAGCAGCCCTCGCCTTCCCGGGGAGCTGTTTTTT. Residues: CASSPRLPGELFF.

This clonotype has at least ten counts. The J gene is TRBJ1-2, the V gene TRBV12-3 or TRBV12-4; TRBD1 is a possible D gene (5 bases). The CDR3 runs 13 residues. Trimming took off 5 bases at V and 2 bases at J, with 9 bases between the two ends. The CDR3 DNA reads TGTGCCAGCAGTACAGGAAACAACTATGGCTACACCTTC. This encodes CASSTGNNYGYTF.

This clonotype was picked up a small number of times. J is TRBJ2-3 and V is TRBV7-2; D is perhaps TRBD2 (7 bases). From germline, CDR1 is SGHTA and CDR2 FQGNSA. V was cut by 5 bases and J by 4 bases, with 13 bases left in between. The CDR3 loop spans 14 amino acids. The CDR3 nucleotides read TGTGCCAGCAGCCGAGGGGGGGCCGCAGATACGCAGTATTTT. The encoded protein is CASSRGGAADTQYF.

This clonotype occurred a few times. The V call is TRBV20-1, the J call TRBJ1-5, with unresolved D. The CDR3 totals 16 residues. CDR1 DFQATT and CDR2 SNEGSKA come from the germline V gene (reference sequence). Trimming took 3 bases from V and 2 from J, leaving 17 bases between them. Here the CDR3 DNA reads TGCAGTGCTAGGGTGGGAGGCCTGAATGGCAATCAGCCCCAGCATTTT. Protein: CSARVGGLNGNQPQHF.

This clonotype was seen a handful of times. V gene TRBV6-2 or TRBV6-3 combines with J gene TRBJ2-7; D perhaps matches TRBD2 (7 bases). The CDR3 is 14 amino acids. From germline, CDR1 is MNHEY and CDR2 SVGEGT. The CDR3 protein is CASGGAYPSHEQYV. The CDR3 DNA is TGTGCCAGCGGGGGGGCGTATCCCTCCCACGAGCAGTACGTC.

This clonotype was detected a few times. This chain joins TRBV19 and TRBJ2-7, with D possibly TRBD2 on 5 matching bases. With 1 base removed from V and 2 bases from J, the gap between germline ends came to 12 bases. The CDR3 extends over 15 amino acids. Germline V gene lookup returns CDR1 LNHDA and CDR2 SQIVND (reference sequence). The CDR3 loop reads CASSIGETGTYEQYF. DNA for the CDR3: TGTGCCAGTAGTATAGGGGAAACGGGAACCTACGAGCAGTACTTC.

This chain links TRBV7-6 with TRBJ2-2; D gene uncertain. The CDR3 is 15 residues long. Trimming cost V 0 bases and J 3 bases, with 8 bases left between them. From germline, CDR1 is SGHVS and CDR2 FNYEAQ. CDR3 region: CASSLAHWDTGELFF. Here the CDR3 DNA reads TGTGCCAGCAGCTTAGCACATTGGGACACCGGGGAGCTGTTTTTT.

At least ten counts were recorded for this clonotype. V and J are TRBV12-3 or TRBV12-4 and TRBJ1-3; 7 bases align to TRBD1. Trimming cost V 5 bases and J 3 bases; bases outside gene matches: 7. This CDR3 has 15 amino acids. CDR3 loop: CASSLRQGNGNTIYF. The CDR3 coding sequence is TGTGCCAGCAGTCTTCGACAGGGAAATGGAAACACCATATATTTT.

This clonotype has only a few counts. This chain connects TRBV12-3 or TRBV12-4 to TRBJ2-2; D is perhaps TRBD1 (6 bases). The CDR3 is 13 residues long. The V end lost 3 bases, the J end lost 12 bases, and 14 bases lay between the germline ends. The CDR3 reads CASSFTGSGKLFF. CDR3 DNA sequence: TGTGCCAGCAGTTTTACAGGGAGCGGAAAGCTGTTTTTT.

In this sample, this clonotype turned up a few times. V usage is TRBV6-5 and J usage is TRBJ1-2, with 7 positions matching TRBD1. V gave up 2 bases and J gave up 8 bases; unmatched junction bases: 5. CDR1 and CDR2 from the germline V gene are MNHEY and SVGAGI. The CDR3 extends over 13 amino acids. The CDR3 sequence: CASSYGQGGGYTF. The CDR3 nucleotides are TGTGCCAGCAGTTACGGGCAGGGGGGCGGCTACACCTTC.

This clonotype showed up just a few times. The chain recombines TRBV4-3 with TRBJ2-3; D gene unclear. Trimming left V 4 bases short and J 6 bases short, with 17 bases between. This CDR3 has 15 residues. Germline loops: CDR1 LGHNA, CDR2 YSLEER. The CDR3 is CASSLSVAPVDTQYF. The DNA for the CDR3 is TGCGCCAGCAGCCTTTCAGTCGCTCCGGTGGATACGCAGTATTTT.

This clonotype was counted between two and nine times. V gene TRBV5-4 combines with J gene TRBJ1-3, with 7 nucleotides matching TRBD1. From germline, CDR1 is SGHNT and CDR2 YYREEE (reference sequence). The CDR3 runs to 15 residues. Trimming cost V 4 bases and J 3 bases; bases outside gene matches: 7. DNA for the CDR3: TGTGCCAGCAGCCCTACAGGGGATCGTGGAAACACCATATATTTT. This translates into CASSPTGDRGNTIYF. Combining the CDR3 with reference TRBV5-4 and TRBJ1-3 gives the whole variable domain ETGVTQSPTHLIKTRGQQVTLRCSSQSGHNTVSWYQQALGQGPQFIFQYYREEENGRGNFPPRFSGLQFPNYSSELNVNALELDDSALYLCASSPTGDRGNTIYFGEGSWLTVV.

The rearrangement links TRBV20-1 to TRBJ1-5; D not resolved. This CDR3 contains 14 residues. CDR1 is DFQATT and CDR2 is SNEGSKA in the germline V gene (reference sequence). The V gene lost 5 bases and the J gene lost 0 bases, with 11 bases spanning the gap. The CDR3 nucleotides read TGCAGTGCTCCGGGCGGATATAGCAATCAGCCCCAGCATTTT. It yields the protein CSAPGGYSNQPQHF.

This clonotype has only a few counts. J is TRBJ2-3 and V is TRBV2; 10 positions match TRBD2. Looked up from germline, CDR1 is SNHLY and CDR2 is FYNNEI. The CDR3 has 16 amino acids. The V segment lost 4 bases and the J segment 3 bases; nucleotides outside the gene matches: 7. For the CDR3, the DNA is TGTGCCAGCAGTGTGGAACTAGCGGGGAGTACAGATACGCAGTATTTT. Protein sequence: CASSVELAGSTDTQYF. The whole variable domain, remainder taken from reference TRBV2 and TRBJ2-3, is EPEVTQTPSHQVTQMGQEVILRCVPISNHLYFYWYRQILGQKVEFLVSFYNNEISEKSEIFDDQFSVERPDGSNFTLKIRSTKLEDSAMYFCASSVELAGSTDTQYFGPGTRLTVL.